The rows below give T cell receptor beta chains drawn from one sample of a study of blood T cell repertoires in COVID-19. Generated by immunoSEQ multiplex PCR, the TCRdb table keeps only in-frame clones and is missing some. This table holds roughly 200,000 clones, more than 75% found once. Sequencing was carried out using peripheral blood. The source is a person aged 65 to 79 with COVID-19, enrolled during active disease. Both conserved end residues are part of each CDR3. D genes are given only for firm matches. Size is omitted from some rows. Given values are once, few, many or a class for expanded clones.

.,.,TRBJ2-3,TRBV7-9,TGTGCCAGCAGCGCCCGACGGGCACAGGTCGAAGATACGCAGTATTTT,CASSARRAQVEDTQYF
.,.,TRBJ1-5,TRBV7-9,TGTGCCAGCAGCGACCAGGGGAATCAGCCCCAGCATTTT,CASSDQGNQPQHF
TRBD1,.,TRBJ2-2,TRBV6-6,TGTGCCAGCAGTCAACGACAGGGACCCCTCGCGAACACCGGGGAGCTGTTTTTT,CASSQRQGPLANTGELFF
.,.,TRBJ2-1,TRBV11-3,TGTGCCAGCAGCCTCCGGTCCAATGAGCAGTTCTTC,CASSLRSNEQFF
TRBD1,once,TRBJ1-6,TRBV29-1,TGCAGCGCTGGACAGGGTGGGAATTCACCCCTCCACTTT,CSAGQGGNSPLHF
TRBD2,.,TRBJ2-1,TRBV19,TGTGCCAGTAGTATCTCCCAGCGGGGGGGCACGGGGGAGCAGTTCTTC,CASSISQRGGTGEQFF
TRBD1,.,TRBJ1-5,TRBV6-2/TRBV6-3,TGTGCCAGCAGTCCAGTCCGGGACAGGGCTCAATATAGCAATCAGCCCCAGCATTTT,CASSPVRDRAQYSNQPQHF
.,once,TRBJ2-1,TRBV7-6,TGTGCCAGCAGCTTACGGGACAAGGGCGTAAGGGAGCAGTTCTTC,CASSLRDKGVREQFF
TRBD1,.,TRBJ1-5,TRBV19,TGTGCCAGTAGCCGACAGGGCTATAGCAATCAGCCCCAGCATTTT,CASSRQGYSNQPQHF
.,.,TRBJ1-1,TRBV5-1,TGCGCCAGCAGCTACCAGGGGTGGGGGCTGTTGGACACTGAAGCTTTCTTT,CASSYQGWGLLDTEAFF
TRBD2,.,TRBJ2-3,TRBV10-3,TGTGCCATCAGGTCGACTAGCGGGGTCAGCACAGATACGCAGTATTTT,CAIRSTSGVSTDTQYF
TRBD2,few,TRBJ2-3,TRBV30,TGTGCCTGGGGGAGAAGCGGGAGCGCAGATACGCAGTATTTT,CAWGRSGSADTQYF
TRBD2,few,TRBJ2-2,TRBV9,TGTGCCAGCAGCACACCGGGACTAGCGGGAGTGTTGAACACCGGGGAGCTGTTTTTT,CASSTPGLAGVLNTGELFF
.,.,TRBJ2-7,TRBV4-3,TGCGCCAGCAGCTCCGACAGGCCCTACGAGCAGTACTTC,CASSSDRPYEQYF
TRBD1,.,TRBJ2-3,TRBV3-1/TRBV3-2,TGTGCCAGCAGCCCGGGACAGGGGCAGAGGGATACGCAGTATTTT,CASSPGQGQRDTQYF
.,.,TRBJ1-4,TRBV5-1,TGCGCCAGCAGCTTGGGGGTCGCGGGTTATAATGAAAAACTGTTTTTT,CASSLGVAGYNEKLFF
TRBD1,few,TRBJ1-1,TRBV29-1,TGCAGCGTGGCTACAGGGGCGAACACTGAAGCTTTCTTT,CSVATGANTEAFF
TRBD2,.,TRBJ2-1,TRBV5-6,TGTGCCAGCAGCTTCACTAGCGGGGGGGCGACATATGAGCAGTTCTTC,CASSFTSGGATYEQFF
.,once,TRBJ1-4,TRBV28,TGTGCCAGCAGTTCCGGGTTCGATGAAAAACTGTTTTTT,CASSSGFDEKLFF
.,once,TRBJ2-7,TRBV3-1/TRBV3-2,TGTGCCAGCAGCCAATTGAGAGAGCAGTACTTC,CASSQLREQYF
.,.,TRBJ1-2,TRBV19,TGTGCCAGTAGTATAGATGGCGGTACCTATTATGGCTACACCTTC,CASSIDGGTYYGYTF
.,.,TRBJ1-6,TRBV9,TGTGCCAGCAGCGCAGAGGTGGATTCACCCCTCCACTTT,CASSAEVDSPLHF
TRBD1,.,TRBJ1-5,TRBV6-1,TGTGCCAGCAGTGAAGCGCTAGGGACAGGGTCCCAGCCCCAGCATTTT,CASSEALGTGSQPQHF
TRBD1,.,TRBJ1-6,TRBV6-5,TGTGCCAGCAGCCTTCATGAGGGGGCGGGTTCACCCCTCCACTTT,CASSLHEGAGSPLHF
TRBD1,.,TRBJ1-5,TRBV6-1,TGTGCCAGCAGTGAACAGACAGGGGTGGGCAATCAGCCCCAGCATTTT,CASSEQTGVGNQPQHF
TRBD1,.,TRBJ1-4,TRBV5-4,TGTGCCAGCAGCGTACAGGGGGTAGATGAAAAACTGTTTTTT,CASSVQGVDEKLFF
.,.,TRBJ1-1,TRBV7-2,TGTGCCAGCAGCTTAGTCAGGGTGAATACTGAAGCTTTCTTT,CASSLVRVNTEAFF
.,.,TRBJ1-2,TRBV21-1,TGTGCCAGCAGTTTCAAGGGGCGGGACAGGGGGCATTATGGCTACACCTTC,CASSFKGRDRGHYGYTF
TRBD1,.,TRBJ2-5,TRBV4-3,TGCGCCAGCAGCCACCGGGGACAGGCACAAGAGACCCAGTACTTC,CASSHRGQAQETQYF
.,.,TRBJ1-1,TRBV5-6,TGTGCCAGCAGCTTGGTTCGTACAGGGTGGGATACTGAAGCTTTCTTT,CASSLVRTGWDTEAFF
.,.,TRBJ1-5,TRBV7-8,TGTGCCAGCAGCTTAGTCGGCAGGGGAGTGGGCAATCAGCCCCAGCATTTT,CASSLVGRGVGNQPQHF
TRBD1,.,TRBJ1-1,TRBV6-2/TRBV6-3,TGTGCCAGCAGTTTGCCCCCGGGACAGGGGGCTTCTGAAGCTTTCTTT,CASSLPPGQGASEAFF
.,.,TRBJ1-4,TRBV6-6,TGTGCCAGCAGTTCCCGAATGACTGCGACTAATGAAAAACTGTTTTTT,CASSSRMTATNEKLFF
.,once,TRBJ2-7,TRBV2,TGTGCCAGCAGTGAATGGAGGGGACCTTGGGAGCAGTACTTC,CASSEWRGPWEQYF
.,.,TRBJ1-5,TRBV3-1/TRBV3-2,TGTGCCAGCAGCCAAGGCGGGGTAGTGATCGATCAGCCCCAGCATTTT,CASSQGGVVIDQPQHF
.,.,TRBJ2-7,TRBV9,TGTGCCAGCAGCGTAGGAATAGCTGGTACCTACGAGCAGTACTTC,CASSVGIAGTYEQYF
.,few,TRBJ2-5,TRBV28,TGTGCCAGCAGTTCATCCGGACGGACTCAAGAGACCCAGTACTTC,CASSSSGRTQETQYF
TRBD1,few,TRBJ2-7,TRBV19,TGTGCCAGTAGTATGGACAGGGTAAGCGAGCAGTACTTC,CASSMDRVSEQYF
TRBD1,.,TRBJ2-7,TRBV7-2,TGTGCCAGCAGCTTAGGGGACAGGGGCGAGCAGTACTTC,CASSLGDRGEQYF
.,once,TRBJ2-3,TRBV9,TGTGCCAGCAGCACCCAGGGGAGAGTTACAGATACGCAGTATTTT,CASSTQGRVTDTQYF
TRBD2,once,TRBJ2-5,TRBV3-1/TRBV3-2,TGTGCCAGCAGCCAAGCACCGACGGGGGGGGAAGAGACCCAGTACTTC,CASSQAPTGGEETQYF
TRBD2,.,TRBJ2-7,TRBV4-1,TGCGCCAGCAGCCAAGACAGCGGGAGTCCCTACGAGCAGTACTTC,CASSQDSGSPYEQYF
TRBD1,once,TRBJ1-5,TRBV3-1/TRBV3-2,TGTGCCAGCAGCCGGGACAGAAATCAGCCCCAGCATTTT,CASSRDRNQPQHF
TRBD1,.,TRBJ2-5,TRBV29-1,TGCAGCGCCTCACCCGGGACAGGGTTTGAAGAGACCCAGTACTTC,CSASPGTGFEETQYF
.,.,TRBJ2-3,TRBV14,TGTGCCAGCAGCCAAGATTCAGGGCGAACAGATACGCAGTATTTT,CASSQDSGRTDTQYF
.,.,TRBJ2-1,TRBV11-3,TGTGCCAGCAGTGCATCAGCGTTTGCTGAGCAGTTCTTC,CASSASAFAEQFF
.,.,TRBJ2-1,TRBV12-3/TRBV12-4,TGTGCCAGCAGGCGGGCCAATGAGCAGTTCTTC,CASRRANEQFF
.,.,TRBJ1-2,TRBV7-2,TGTGCCAGCAGCATCCCGCCGGATGGCTACACCTTC,CASSIPPDGYTF
TRBD1,.,TRBJ1-5,TRBV7-2,TGTGCCAGCAGCTTAGAGGGACAGGGAGGGGACAATCAGCCCCAGCATTTT,CASSLEGQGGDNQPQHF
TRBD2,.,TRBJ2-1,TRBV5-1,TGCGCCAGCAGCTCTTTCGCGGGGGGGCTATACAATGAGCAGTTCTTC,CASSSFAGGLYNEQFF
TRBD1,once,TRBJ2-7,TRBV28,TGTGCCAGCAGTATACAAGGGACAGGGTTGTTCGAGCAGTACTTC,CASSIQGTGLFEQYF
TRBD1,.,TRBJ2-2,TRBV5-1,TGCGCCAGCAGCTTGGATGATCCGACAGGGGGGACCGGGGAGCTGTTTTTT,CASSLDDPTGGTGELFF
TRBD2,.,TRBJ2-1,TRBV7-9,TGTGCCAGCAGCTCCGAGCGGGGTGTATATGAGCAGTTCTTC,CASSSERGVYEQFF
.,.,TRBJ2-2,TRBV5-6,TGTGCCAGCAGCTTGTCGGCGGGTCGCCGAACCGGGGAGCTGTTTTTT,CASSLSAGRRTGELFF
.,once,TRBJ1-5,TRBV5-6,TGTGCCAGCAGCCAACAGTACAGACAAAATCAGCCCCAGCATTTT,CASSQQYRQNQPQHF
TRBD2,.,TRBJ2-1,TRBV5-1,TGCGCCAGCAGCGGTGGACTAGTATCCAATGAGCAGTTCTTC,CASSGGLVSNEQFF
TRBD1,.,TRBJ1-4,TRBV6-5,TGTGCCAGCAGTTACCATGGACAGGTGGAAAAACTGTTTTTT,CASSYHGQVEKLFF
.,.,TRBJ2-2,TRBV5-1,TGCGCCAGCAGCTTGAGACAGGACGGTGGGGAGCTGTTTTTT,CASSLRQDGGELFF
TRBD2,.,TRBJ2-1,TRBV29-1,TGCAGCGTAGCGAGCGGGGGGTTCTATGAGCAGTTCTTC,CSVASGGFYEQFF